Listed below are T cell receptor beta chains from one sample, sequenced in a study of cytomegalovirus exposure and HLA in healthy donors. The protocol was immunoSEQ multiplex PCR, while the TCRdb copy is restricted to in-frame clones and leaves out a portion. The repertoire includes about 94,000 clones, about three fifths of them detected once, and about 3.8% sits in the top ten. Sample: PBMCs. Source of these receptors: a man aged 25-45 years in good health and CMV-seronegative. CDR3s include the opening cysteine and the closing phenylalanine or tryptophan. The size of a clone is reported for some rows only, either as once, few or many, or as a class for expanded clones.

abundance | j_gene | len | v_gene | CDR3aa
- | TRBJ2-2 | 15 | TRBV9 | CASSGSGGPTGELFF
once | TRBJ1-2 | 12 | TRBV2 | CASSDYMRGYTF
- | - | 17 | TRBV5-1 | CASSLAMDSFSSYEQYF
few | TRBJ2-7 | 17 | TRBV21-1 | CASSKRRGTLKDYEQYF
- | TRBJ2-7 | 13 | TRBV7-8 | CASSLGDIYEQYF
few | TRBJ2-1 | 16 | TRBV5-1 | CASSLGGLSSYNEQFF
few | TRBJ1-5 | 12 | TRBV7-2 | CASSHPGQPQHF
few | TRBJ2-7 | 14 | TRBV6-5 | CASSLGQSYDEQYF
few | TRBJ1-4 | 14 | TRBV2 | CASSIRTGGEKLFF
few | TRBJ1-1 | 13 | TRBV5-1 | CASHPPEYTEAFF
once | TRBJ2-5 | 15 | TRBV7-6 | CASSYISGRQETQYF
- | TRBJ1-6 | 15 | TRBV19 | CASSREKTGVTPLHF
- | TRBJ1-2 | 13 | TRBV5-1 | CASSSGQGAGYTF
few | TRBJ1-4 | 19 | TRBV27 | CASSLSGQGLLAMNEKLFF
few | TRBJ2-5 | 15 | TRBV9 | CASTREGTGVETQYF
- | TRBJ1-1 | 14 | TRBV19 | CASKEVPSDTEAFF
- | TRBJ1-5 | 13 | TRBV6-1 | CASTGNLNQPQHF
few | TRBJ2-6 | 16 | TRBV2 | CASSQTRSPGANVLTF
- | TRBJ2-5 | 14 | TRBV5-4 | CASSAAGTQETQYF
few | TRBJ1-1 | 14 | TRBV5-1 | CASSSGSGNTEAFF
- | TRBJ2-7 | 15 | TRBV5-5 | CASSPGLADSYEQYF